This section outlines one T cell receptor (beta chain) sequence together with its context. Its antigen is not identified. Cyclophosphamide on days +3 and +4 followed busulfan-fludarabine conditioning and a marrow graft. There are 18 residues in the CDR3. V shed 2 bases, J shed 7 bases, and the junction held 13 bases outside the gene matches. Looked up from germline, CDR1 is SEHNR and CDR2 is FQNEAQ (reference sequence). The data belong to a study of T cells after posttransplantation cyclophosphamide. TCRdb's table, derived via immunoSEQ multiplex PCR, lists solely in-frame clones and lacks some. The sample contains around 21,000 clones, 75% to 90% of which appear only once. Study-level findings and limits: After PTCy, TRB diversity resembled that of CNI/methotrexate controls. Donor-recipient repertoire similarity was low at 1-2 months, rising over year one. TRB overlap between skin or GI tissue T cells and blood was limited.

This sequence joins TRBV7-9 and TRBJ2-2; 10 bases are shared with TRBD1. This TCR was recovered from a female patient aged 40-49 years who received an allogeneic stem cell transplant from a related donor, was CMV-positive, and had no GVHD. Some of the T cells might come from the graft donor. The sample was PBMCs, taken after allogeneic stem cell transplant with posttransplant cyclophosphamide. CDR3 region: CASSLCSGTGAPCGELFF. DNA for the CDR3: TGTGCCAGCAGCTTATGCTCCGGGACAGGGGCCCCTTGCGGGGAGCTGTTTTTT.